This T cell receptor beta chain came from a study of cytomegalovirus exposure and HLA in healthy donors. General observations from the study: The Asian-associated ancestry cluster reportedly had fewer N-insertions than the approximately 650-donor mean in a later analysis. The dataset shows that most TCR sequences were rare, while some public TCRs occurred in many donors. Using the classifier, cytomegalovirus status was reportedly diagnosed with high specificity and sensitivity. A few V segments could not be told apart, such as TRBV6-2 and TRBV6-3, and were left out.

The PCR made use of 60 Vbeta and 13 Jbeta primers. Clones were sequenced by immunoSEQ multiplex PCR, and TCRdb holds only the in-frame ones, with some missing. The table includes 200,000 to 250,000 clones, roughly 70% detected once. About this clone: What it binds is unknown.

Trimming stripped 2 bases from V and 0 bases from J, with 9 bases between. The CDR3 has 15 amino acids. Germline CDR1 reads SGHDN; CDR2 reads FVKESK. The genes are TRBV14 and TRBJ2-3; tentatively, D is TRBD2 (5 bases). The sequence was collected from a young woman in good health and CMV-seronegative. Sequenced input: PBMCs. This chain's CDR3 is CASSQRLSSTDTQYF. CDR3 coding DNA: TGTGCCAGCAGCCAACGACTATCTAGCACAGATACGCAGTATTTT.